The clone carrying this T cell receptor beta chain was recorded once. The V gene's germline CDR1 is LNHDA and CDR2 SQIVND (reference sequence). The CDR3 has 16 residues. V was trimmed by 5 bases and J by 3 bases, leaving 18 bases between them. The data were taken from a study of blood T cell repertoires in COVID-19. Sequenced by immunoSEQ multiplex PCR; TCRdb stores in-frame clones only, minus some. Among 110,000 or so clones, over 65% were seen once, and the ten largest hold 3.5% to 4.5%. This TCR was sampled from a man aged 55 to 70 with acute or convalescent COVID-19. Sequencing was performed on peripheral blood. The chain has TRBV19 and TRBJ2-3; D is uncertain. CDR3 loop: CASSPPPPRRTDTQYF. DNA for the CDR3: TGTGCCAGTAGTCCGCCGCCGCCAAGGAGAACAGATACGCAGTATTTT.